This entry lists 6 T cell receptor beta chains sequenced from one sample in a study of T cell responses to AZD1222 COVID-19 vaccine. Only in-frame clones appear in the TCRdb table, and some are missing; sequencing was by immunoSEQ multiplex PCR. Of over 130,000 clones listed, roughly 92% are singletons. The material was peripheral blood, obtained 28 days after the second AZD1222 dose. The receptors were gathered from an adult who received the AZD1222 COVID-19 vaccine.

This clone was observed once. The rearrangement uses TRBV5-3 and TRBJ2-2; either TRBD1 or TRBD2 may fit D (5 bases each). TRBV5-3 is identified as an open reading frame with a role that is uncertain. V gave up 0 bases and J gave up 1 base, with 13 bases separating them. The length of the CDR3 is 17 residues. This CDR3 is CARSLASRDGNTGELFF. CDR3 nucleotides: TGTGCCAGAAGCTTGGCCAGCCGGGACGGGAACACCGGGGAGCTGTTTTTT.

The chain recombines TRBV11-1 with TRBJ1-2, with D maybe TRBD1 (6 bases). The V end was cut by 5 bases, the J end by 5 bases, with 12 bases between. Germline CDR1 reads SGHAT; CDR2 reads FQDESV (reference sequence). CDR3 length: 13 amino acids. The CDR3 DNA follows: TGTGCCAGCAGCCCCGGGACAATTTATGGCTACACCTTC. Protein product: CASSPGTIYGYTF.

The gene calls are TRBV29-1 and TRBJ2-5; 10 positions agree with TRBD1. The V gene's germline CDR1 is SQVTM and CDR2 ANQGSEA. This CDR3 has 16 residues. V was pared by 0 bases and J by 3 bases, with 7 bases of the junction left unmatched. In DNA, the CDR3 is TGCAGCGTTGAAGATCCCCGGGACAGGGGTGAAGAGACCCAGTACTTC. Translated, it gives CSVEDPRDRGEETQYF.

In this sample, this clone turned up once. The chain combines TRBV6-5 with TRBJ2-1; D might be TRBD2 (6 bases). The CDR3 is 15 residues long. CDR1 is MNHEY and CDR2 is SVGAGI in the germline V gene. The germline V and J ends were trimmed by 4 bases and 0 bases, with 10 bases remaining between them. CDR3 bases: TGTGCCAGCAGTTTAGCGGTGAGCTCCTACAATGAGCAGTTCTTC. This codes for CASSLAVSSYNEQFF.

The V and J genes are TRBV7-2 and TRBJ2-1; D is uncertain. CDR3 length: 13 residues. Trimming cost V 5 bases and J 9 bases, with 14 bases left between them. Per germline, CDR1 SGHTA and CDR2 FQGNSA. CDR3 nucleotide sequence: TGTGCCAGCAGCCCCAGTTCAGTGTCTGAGCAGTTCTTC. It specifies CASSPSSVSEQFF.

The chain joins TRBV27 to TRBJ1-5, with D possibly being TRBD1 (5 bases). This CDR3 has 14 residues. Germline values: CDR1 MNHEY, CDR2 SMNVEV (reference sequence). Deletions cut 2 bases from V and 5 bases from J, with 10 bases between. The CDR3 DNA is TGTGCCAGCAGTTTAGGGCTGGGGGATCAGCCCCAGCATTTT. Amino acids: CASSLGLGDQPQHF.